This T cell receptor beta chain came from a study of cytomegalovirus exposure and HLA in healthy donors. V lost 0 bases and J 4 bases, leaving 8 bases between the germline ends. Germline V gene sequence: CDR1 SGDLS, CDR2 YYNGEE. This CDR3 has 14 amino acids. The PCR made use of 60 Vbeta and 13 Jbeta primers. Sequencing was performed with immunoSEQ multiplex PCR; in TCRdb, only in-frame clones are kept and a portion is missing. The sample lists under 250,000 clones; roughly 85% were seen once. Sequencing was done on a sample of PBMCs. The chain uses TRBV9 and TRBJ2-1; the D is unclear. This receptor was taken from a woman in her 30s in good health and CMV-seropositive. CDR3 sequence reads: CASSVGSAYNEQFF. In DNA form, the CDR3 reads TGTGCCAGCAGCGTAGGGTCCGCGTACAATGAGCAGTTCTTC.